A single TCR beta chain is shown here with its context. Antigen specificity is unknown. The source of the sample is a study of long-term antiretroviral therapy in people with HIV. Study-level points and caveats: At every time point, clones expanded before ART dominated the repertoire. Repertoires looked antigen-experienced, with only a slight naive shift after ART.

The V gene's germline CDR1 is SQVTM and CDR2 ANQGSEA. V dropped 6 bases and J dropped 3; count of bases not matched to a gene: 7. This CDR3 comprises 14 residues. Survey-level immunoSEQ v3.0 assays were run. The table came from immunoSEQ multiplex PCR; TCRdb's copy has only in-frame clones and leaves some out. This table holds 9,000 or so clones, about 73% found once. The sequence was obtained from a man in his forties with HIV. V usage is TRBV29-1 and J usage is TRBJ2-1, with 8 bases fitting TRBD1. The sample here was unsorted PBMCs, taken 0.6 years before starting antiretroviral therapy. CDR3 sequence reads: CSVETGEVYNEQFF. The CDR3 region has the DNA TGCAGCGTCGAGACAGGGGAAGTCTACAATGAGCAGTTCTTC.